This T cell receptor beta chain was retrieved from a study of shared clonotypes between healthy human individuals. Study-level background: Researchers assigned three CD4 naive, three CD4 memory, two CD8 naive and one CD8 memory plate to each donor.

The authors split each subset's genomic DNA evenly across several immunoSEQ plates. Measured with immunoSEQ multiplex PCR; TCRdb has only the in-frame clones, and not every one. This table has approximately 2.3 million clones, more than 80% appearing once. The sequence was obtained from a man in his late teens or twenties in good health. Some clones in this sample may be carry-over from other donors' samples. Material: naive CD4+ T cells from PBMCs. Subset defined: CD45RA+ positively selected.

CDR3 coding DNA: TGTGCCAGCAGACGGACAGGGGTCTACGAGCAGTACTTC. Protein product: CASRRTGVYEQYF. The chain is built from TRBV6-1 and TRBJ2-7; 9 bases align to TRBD1. CDR3 length: 13 residues. V was pared by 6 bases and J by 3 bases, with 3 bases of the junction left unmatched. CDR1 MNHNS and CDR2 SASEGT come from the germline V gene.